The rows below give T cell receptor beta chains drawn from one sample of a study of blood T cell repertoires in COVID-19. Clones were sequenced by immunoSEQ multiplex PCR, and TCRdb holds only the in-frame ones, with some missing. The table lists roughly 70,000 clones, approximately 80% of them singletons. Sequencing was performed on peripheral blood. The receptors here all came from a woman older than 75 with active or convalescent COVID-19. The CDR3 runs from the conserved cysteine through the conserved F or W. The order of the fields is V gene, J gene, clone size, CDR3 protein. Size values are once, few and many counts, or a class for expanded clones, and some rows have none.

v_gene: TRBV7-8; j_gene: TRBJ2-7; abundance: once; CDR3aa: CASSFDNQPGVAPYF
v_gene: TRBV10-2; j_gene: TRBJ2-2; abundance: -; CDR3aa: CASSEGELAGGELFF
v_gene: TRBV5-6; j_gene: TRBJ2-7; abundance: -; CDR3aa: CASSLVDAGTYEQYF
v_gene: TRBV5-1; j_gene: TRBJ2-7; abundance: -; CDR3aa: CASSPGGSYEQYF
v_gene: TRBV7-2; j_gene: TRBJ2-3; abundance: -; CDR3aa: CASSTGLAGVSSTQYF
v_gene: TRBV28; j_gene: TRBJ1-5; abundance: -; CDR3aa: CASTKDPRGRKGQPQHF
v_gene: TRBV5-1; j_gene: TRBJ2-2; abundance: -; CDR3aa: CASSGGTSGFANTGELFF
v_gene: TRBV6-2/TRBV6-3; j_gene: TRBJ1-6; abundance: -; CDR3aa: CASSNDRVDSPLHF
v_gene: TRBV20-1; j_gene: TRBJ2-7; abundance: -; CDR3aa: CSASAGVSSYEQYF
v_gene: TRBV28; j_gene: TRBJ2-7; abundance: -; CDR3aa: CASSQGLAYEQYF
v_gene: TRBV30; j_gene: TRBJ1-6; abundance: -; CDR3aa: CAWSVGGNSPLHF
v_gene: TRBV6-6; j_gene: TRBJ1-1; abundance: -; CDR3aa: CASSDSGTGRLAFF
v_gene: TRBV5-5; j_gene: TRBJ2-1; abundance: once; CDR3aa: CASSKTSNEQFF
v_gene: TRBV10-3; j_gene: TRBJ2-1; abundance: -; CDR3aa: CATRGGDTHNEQFF
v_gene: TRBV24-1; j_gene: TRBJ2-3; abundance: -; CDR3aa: CATSDSALALTQYF
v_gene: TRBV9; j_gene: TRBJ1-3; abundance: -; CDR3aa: CASSSDIRGATGNTIYF
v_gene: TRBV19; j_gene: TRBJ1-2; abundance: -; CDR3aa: CASSISGTDYGYTF
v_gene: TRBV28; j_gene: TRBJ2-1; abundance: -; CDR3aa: CASSGHRGTGGDEQFF
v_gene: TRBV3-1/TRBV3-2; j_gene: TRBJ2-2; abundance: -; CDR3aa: CASSRRTGLSSGAGELFF
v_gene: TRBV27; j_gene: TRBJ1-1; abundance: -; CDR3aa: CASTLTGGRNTEAFF
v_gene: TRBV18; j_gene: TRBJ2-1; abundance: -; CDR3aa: CASSPGSGGASYNEQFF
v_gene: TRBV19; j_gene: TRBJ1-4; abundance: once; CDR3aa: CASSSDRATNEKLFF
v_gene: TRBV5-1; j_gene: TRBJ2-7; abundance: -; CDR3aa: CASSRDNAYEQYF
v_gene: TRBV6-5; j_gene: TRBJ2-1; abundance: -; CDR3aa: CASKLAGRNEQFF
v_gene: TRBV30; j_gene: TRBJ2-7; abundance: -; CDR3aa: CAWSRRGSGHEQYF
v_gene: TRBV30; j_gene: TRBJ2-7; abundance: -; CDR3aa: CAWDRGRTSGRTYEQYF
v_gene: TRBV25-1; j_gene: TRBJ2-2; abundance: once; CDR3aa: CASSDFGRVETGELFF
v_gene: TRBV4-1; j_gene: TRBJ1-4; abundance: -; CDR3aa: CASSQAGTGNEKLFF
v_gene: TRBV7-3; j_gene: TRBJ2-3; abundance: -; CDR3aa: CASSFDLGPRGSDTQYF
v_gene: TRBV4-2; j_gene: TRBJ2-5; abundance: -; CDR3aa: CASSQEAVSGRGGETQYF
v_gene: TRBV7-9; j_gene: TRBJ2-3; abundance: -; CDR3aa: CASSPPRRREGGADTQYF
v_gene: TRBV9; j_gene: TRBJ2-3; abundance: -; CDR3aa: CASSVGGPLRGQGRTDTQYF
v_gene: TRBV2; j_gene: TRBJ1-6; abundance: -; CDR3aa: CASSEEQGLRSPLHF
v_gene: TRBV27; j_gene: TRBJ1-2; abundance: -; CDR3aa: CASSTRDTGTNGYTF
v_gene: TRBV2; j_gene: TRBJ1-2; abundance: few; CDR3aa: CASSEESAANYGYTF
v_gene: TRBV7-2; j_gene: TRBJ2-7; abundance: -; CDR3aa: CASSLGLAGAFVEQYF
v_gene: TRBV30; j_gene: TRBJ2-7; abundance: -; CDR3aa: CAWRDGTGPYEQYF
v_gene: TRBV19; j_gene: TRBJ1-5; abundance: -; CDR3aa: CASSPRPQGFGGNQPQHF
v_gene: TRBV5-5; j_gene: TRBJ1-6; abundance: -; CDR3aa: CASSLGGGDSPLHF
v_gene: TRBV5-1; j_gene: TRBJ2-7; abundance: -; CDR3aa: CASSMWTDSYEQYF
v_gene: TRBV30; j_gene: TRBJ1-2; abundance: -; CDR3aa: CAWTANYGYTF
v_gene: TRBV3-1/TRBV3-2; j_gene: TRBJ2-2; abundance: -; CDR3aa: CASSQRVDREVFVHTGELFF
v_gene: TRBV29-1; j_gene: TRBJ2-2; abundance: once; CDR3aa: CSVVQYTGELFF
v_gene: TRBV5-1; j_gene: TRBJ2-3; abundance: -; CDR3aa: CASIKRTDFTDTQYF
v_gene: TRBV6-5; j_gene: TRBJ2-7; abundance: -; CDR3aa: CASRRSRDSRNEQYF